This T cell receptor beta chain was sequenced during a study of T cell clonality in common variable immunodeficiency. CDR1 and CDR2 (germline): LGHNA, YNFKEQ. The CDR3 sequence is 16 residues long. The assay was immunoSEQ multiplex PCR, and TCRdb's table has in-frame clones only and misses some. The sample is made up of about 28,000 clones, none counted only once. This clone has at least ten counts. One junction end disagrees with the germline gene, perhaps due to a read error. The missing CDR3 end, 3 residues past where the read stops, is filled in from the germline J gene. The origin of this receptor is a person aged 18 to 75 in good health. Sequencing used peripheral blood mononuclear cells. This sequence joins TRBV4-2 and TRBJ2-2; the D gene is possibly TRBD2 (5 bases). The sequenced part of the CDR3 DNA is TGCGCCAGCAGCCAAGAGGGCTACCAGAACACCGGGGAG. This gives the protein CASSQEGYQNTGE. The CDR3 in its entirety is CASSQEGYQNTGELFF.